Listed below are T cell receptor beta chains from one sample, sequenced in a study of cytotoxic CD8 clonotypes in ibrutinib-treated CLL. Profiled with immunoSEQ multiplex PCR; TCRdb holds only in-frame clones, not every one. The sample consists of 40,000 or so clones, roughly three quarters of them appearing once. The sample consisted of PBMCs, taken at disease progression, from a patient treated with ibrutinib. The receptors stem from a human donor with chronic lymphocytic leukemia. Each CDR3 is given with its conserved first and last residue. The D gene is left open where the match is weak. Clone size, where shown, is once, few, many, or a class for clones that have expanded.

D: TRBD1
J: TRBJ2-7
V: TRBV27
size: few
CDR3: CASNTGGRGSYEQYF
DNA: TGTGCCAGCAACACAGGGGGCAGGGGGTCCTACGAGCAGTACTTC

D: TRBD2
J: TRBJ2-7
V: TRBV7-9
size: -
CDR3: CASSPVVAGLYEQYF
DNA: TGTGCCAGCAGTCCCGTGGTAGCGGGACTCTACGAGCAGTACTTC

D: TRBD1
J: TRBJ2-1
V: TRBV19
size: once
CDR3: CASSRPVGQLSEDEQFF
DNA: TGTGCCAGTAGTCGCCCCGTGGGACAGCTCTCGGAGGATGAGCAGTTCTTC

D: -
J: TRBJ2-1
V: TRBV29-1
size: -
CDR3: CSVKRLRAGTYNEQFF
DNA: TGCAGCGTCAAAAGATTACGGGCCGGTACCTACAATGAGCAGTTCTTC

D: -
J: TRBJ2-1
V: TRBV19
size: -
CDR3: CASSIFVDNEQFF
DNA: TGTGCCAGTAGTATTTTCGTGGACAATGAGCAGTTCTTC

D: TRBD1
J: TRBJ2-7
V: TRBV9
size: -
CDR3: CASSVQGAGYEQYF
DNA: TGTGCCAGCAGCGTACAGGGGGCCGGCTACGAGCAGTACTTC

D: TRBD2
J: TRBJ2-2
V: TRBV5-1
size: -
CDR3: CASSTSGRDTGELFF
DNA: TGCGCCAGCAGCACCAGTGGGAGGGACACCGGGGAGCTGTTTTTT

D: -
J: TRBJ2-4
V: TRBV6-1
size: -
CDR3: CASSPRVLAKNIQYF
DNA: TGTGCCAGCAGCCCCAGGGTCCTAGCCAAAAACATTCAGTACTTC

D: -
J: TRBJ1-2
V: TRBV7-9
size: -
CDR3: CARDVLPNYGYTF
DNA: TGTGCCAGGGACGTACTACCTAACTATGGCTACACCTTC

D: -
J: TRBJ2-3
V: TRBV9
size: -
CDR3: CASSLLNGGGTDTQYF
DNA: TGTGCCAGCAGCCTCCTTAATGGGGGCGGGACAGATACGCAGTATTTT

D: -
J: TRBJ2-5
V: TRBV29-1
size: -
CDR3: CSVVYPAGETQYF
DNA: TGCAGCGTTGTATATCCAGCAGGAGAGACCCAGTACTTC